These 15 T cell receptor beta chains originate from one sample sequenced in a study of cytomegalovirus exposure and HLA in healthy donors. Primers included in the PCR were 60 Vbeta and 13 Jbeta primers. Generated by immunoSEQ multiplex PCR, the TCRdb table keeps only in-frame clones and is missing some. Of over 65,000 clones in the sample, under 80% were seen once. The source material was PBMCs. These receptor sequences come from a human donor in good health.

The chain employs TRBV7-2 and TRBJ2-7; maybe TRBD2 (6 bases). V was pared by 0 bases and J by 3 bases, with 15 bases between. Germline V gene sequence: CDR1 SGHTA, CDR2 FQGNSA. The CDR3 runs 16 residues. The CDR3 loop reads CASSLASSGLLYEQYF. As DNA, the CDR3 is TGTGCCAGCAGCTTAGCGTCCAGCGGGTTACTCTACGAGCAGTACTTC. Full variable domain (rest looked up from reference TRBV7-2 and TRBJ2-7): GAGVSQSPSNKVTEKGKDVELRCDPISGHTALYWYRQSLGQGLEFLIYFQGNSAPDKSGLPSDRFSAERTGGSVSTLTIQRTQQEDSAVYLCASSLASSGLLYEQYFGPGTRLTVT.

J is TRBJ2-1 and V is TRBV13; TRBD2 matches 8 bases. Losses at the gene ends were 2 bases for V and 2 bases for J; bases not matched to a gene: 11. The CDR3 has 18 amino acids. Germline values: CDR1 PRHDT, CDR2 FYEKMQ (reference sequence). In DNA form, the CDR3 reads TGTGCCAGCAGCTTAAAGGTAGGGCGGGGGGCCCCCTACAATGAGCAGTTCTTC. Encoded protein: CASSLKVGRGAPYNEQFF.

The rearrangement links TRBV6-6 to TRBJ2-3, with TRBD1 matching over 7 bases. Germline lookup yields CDR1 MNHNY and CDR2 SVGAGI (reference sequence). The CDR3 runs 14 residues. V was pared by 6 bases and J by 1 base, with 4 bases of the junction left unmatched. CDR3 loop: CASSTGVGTDTQYF. CDR3 nucleotides: TGTGCCAGCAGCACAGGGGTAGGCACAGATACGCAGTATTTT.

The V call is TRBV2, the J call TRBJ1-1; maybe TRBD1 (5 bases). This CDR3 has 14 residues. Germline-derived CDR1 and CDR2 are SNHLY and FYNNEI. V shed 1 base and J shed 4 bases, with 10 bases lying between them. CDR3 nucleotide sequence: TGTGCCAGCAGTGAAGTCGGGGGGATCACTGAAGCTTTCTTT. Translated: CASSEVGGITEAFF.

The gene calls are TRBV18 and TRBJ1-5; TRBD1 might be the D (5 bases). CDR1 and CDR2 (germline): KGHSH, LQKENI. Trimming removed 2 bases at V and 7 bases at J, with 15 bases between. CDR3 size: 15 residues. CDR3 nucleotide sequence: TGTGCCAGCTCACCAGTAGGCAGGGTCCGGCAGCCCCAGCATTTT. Translation: CASSPVGRVRQPQHF. Full variable domain (missing parts from reference TRBV18 and TRBJ1-5): NAGVMQNPRHLVRRRGQEARLRCSPMKGHSHVYWYRQLPEEGLKFMVYLQKENIIDESGMPKERFSAEFPKEGPSILRIQQVVRGDSAAYFCASSPVGRVRQPQHFGDGTRLSIL.

CDR3 in amino acids: CASSSRLAGSYEQYF. The DNA for the CDR3 is TGTGCCAGCAGCTCTCGACTAGCGGGGTCTTACGAGCAGTACTTC. The chain joins TRBV13 to TRBJ2-7; TRBD2 matches at 11 bases. The V gene end was trimmed by 4 bases and the J gene end by 4 bases; junction bases not matched to a gene: 6. There are 15 residues in the CDR3. CDR1 PRHDT and CDR2 FYEKMQ come from the germline V gene (reference sequence).

This clone came up a few times. The V and J genes are TRBV6-1 and TRBJ2-3, with a possible D match to TRBD1 (6 bases). Trimming took 2 bases from V and 5 from J, leaving 17 bases between them. The germline gives CDR1 MNHNS, CDR2 SASEGT. CDR3 length equals 16 residues. The CDR3 DNA reads TGTGCCAGCAGTGAACGGTCAATACAGGGTTTAGATACGCAGTATTTT. It specifies CASSERSIQGLDTQYF.

This clone occurred once. V and J are TRBV12-5 and TRBJ2-2, with TRBD1 matching over 9 bases. This CDR3 has 19 amino acids. Germline CDR1 is LGHNT and CDR2 is FRNRAP. Unmatched junction bases numbered 14, after V lost 2 bases and J lost 4 bases. CDR3 sequence reads: CASGLKWDREKGSTGELFF. CDR3 in DNA: TGTGCTAGTGGTTTGAAATGGGACAGGGAGAAAGGATCCACCGGGGAGCTGTTTTTT. Looking up the rest from reference TRBV12-5 and TRBJ2-2 gives the full variable domain: DARVTQTPRHKVTEMGQEVTMRCQPILGHNTVFWYRQTMMQGLELLAYFRNRAPLDDSGMPKDRFSAEMPDATLATLKIQPSEPRDSAVYFCASGLKWDREKGSTGELFFGEGSRLTVL.

This clone was counted once. J is TRBJ1-2 and V is TRBV18; tentatively, D is TRBD1 (5 bases). Germline-derived CDR1 and CDR2 are KGHSH and LQKENI. The CDR3 totals 15 residues. Trimming pared 0 bases from V and 4 bases from J, leaving 12 bases between. The CDR3, as DNA: TGTGCCAGCTCACCACCGGGGCAGCCGATCTATGGCTACACCTTC. Amino acid sequence: CASSPPGQPIYGYTF.

V gene TRBV9 combines with J gene TRBJ2-3, with 10 bases lining up with TRBD2. The CDR3 consists of 14 residues. CDR1 is SGDLS, CDR2 YYNGEE, per germline. J lost 3 bases, V lost 5 bases, and 3 bases had no gene match. This CDR3 is CASSRAGGTDTQYF. The CDR3 nucleotides are TGTGCCAGCAGTCGAGCGGGGGGGACAGATACGCAGTATTTT.

The chain joins TRBV2 to TRBJ2-2; TRBD2 matches at 7 bases. The V and J ends lost 7 bases and 5 bases, in that order; junction bases with no gene match: 10. In germline, CDR1 is SNHLY, CDR2 FYNNEI. The CDR3 extends over 15 amino acids. The CDR3 loop is CASKTSEAKTGELFF. CDR3 bases: TGTGCCAGCAAAACTAGCGAGGCAAAAACCGGGGAGCTGTTTTTT.

This clone was picked up one time. The V and J genes are TRBV6-5 and TRBJ1-1; 9 bases align to TRBD1. CDR1 is MNHEY, CDR2 SVGAGI, per germline. This CDR3 has 15 amino acids. The J segment lost 3 bases and the V segment lost 6 bases, leaving 8 bases of the junction unmatched. The CDR3 coding sequence is TGTGCCAGCAGGAGAACTTGGACAGGGGACACTGAAGCTTTCTTT. The encoded protein is CASRRTWTGDTEAFF.

The chain combines TRBV19 with TRBJ2-7, with D possibly TRBD1 on 6 matching bases. CDR1 is LNHDA and CDR2 is SQIVND in the germline V gene (reference sequence). V lost 1 base, J lost 5 bases, and 12 bases lay in between. The CDR3 has 14 residues. In DNA, the CDR3 is TGTGCCAGTAGTATAGGAGACAGGTTCAACGAGCAGTACTTC. This translates into CASSIGDRFNEQYF.

The V call is TRBV2, the J call TRBJ1-4, with D tentatively TRBD1 (6 bases). CDR1 SNHLY and CDR2 FYNNEI come from the germline V gene. This CDR3 has 15 amino acids. Trimming took 9 bases from V and 2 from J, leaving 16 bases between them. CDR3 region: CASGEGDLTNEKLFF. As DNA, the CDR3 is TGTGCCAGTGGGGAGGGGGATTTGACTAATGAAAAACTGTTTTTT.

The chain uses TRBV7-9 and TRBJ1-2; TRBD1 might be the D (6 bases). From germline, CDR1 is SEHNR and CDR2 FQNEAQ (reference sequence). V shed 3 bases and J shed 7 bases, with 12 bases lying between them. The CDR3 length is 13 residues. CDR3 nucleotides: TGTGCCAGCAGCTTCACAGGGCTTTCTGGCTACACCTTC. The encoded protein is CASSFTGLSGYTF.